This entry lists 10 T cell receptor beta chains sequenced from one sample in a study of T cell responses to AZD1222 COVID-19 vaccine. Profiled with immunoSEQ multiplex PCR; TCRdb holds only in-frame clones, not every one. Of around 110,000 clones listed, roughly 93% were seen once; the top ten hold more than 1.5%. Sample: peripheral blood, taken 28 days after the second AZD1222 dose. These receptor sequences come from an adult who received the AZD1222 COVID-19 vaccine.

This clone was seen only a few times. J is TRBJ2-2 and V is TRBV28; no definite D call. The length of the CDR3 is 13 residues. V lost 6 bases to trimming and J lost 2 bases, with 7 bases between them. CDR1 and CDR2 from the germline V gene are MDHEN and SYDVKM. The CDR3 bases are TGTGCCAGCAGGTCTTCAAACACCGGGGAGCTGTTTTTT. It specifies CASRSSNTGELFF.

The chain uses TRBV5-4 and TRBJ2-7; 8 bases map to TRBD2. The J segment lost 0 bases and the V segment lost 4 bases, leaving 6 bases of the junction unmatched. The CDR3 extends over 15 amino acids. The germline V gene has CDR1 SGHNT and CDR2 YYREEE (reference sequence). CDR3 sequence (DNA): TGTGCCAGCAGCCCGGGGGGGCTTTCCTCCTACGAGCAGTACTTC. Residues: CASSPGGLSSYEQYF.

The genes are TRBV10-3 and TRBJ2-2; 7 positions agree with TRBD2. The CDR3 spans 16 residues. The V segment lost 6 bases and the J segment 0 bases; nucleotides outside the gene matches: 7. Germline V gene lookup returns CDR1 ENHRY and CDR2 SYGVKD. The CDR3 sequence is CAISPLARTNTGELFF. The DNA of the CDR3 is TGTGCCATCAGCCCACTAGCGAGAACGAACACCGGGGAGCTGTTTTTT.

This sequence joins TRBV28 and TRBJ2-7, with 7 bases aligning to TRBD2. V shed 6 bases, J shed 7 bases, and the junction held 9 bases outside the gene matches. Germline V gene data show CDR1 as MDHEN and CDR2 as SYDVKM. The CDR3 loop spans 13 amino acids. CDR3 nucleotides: TGTGCCAGCAGGTCGACTAGCCCGTCGGAGCAGTACTTC. It encodes CASRSTSPSEQYF.

This rearrangement joins TRBV30 to TRBJ2-1; 10 bases agree with TRBD2. Germline CDR1 reads GTSNPN; CDR2 reads SVGIG (reference sequence). The CDR3 runs 14 residues. Here the CDR3 DNA reads TGTGCACAAAGACAGGGACTAGCGCTAAATGAGCAGTTCTTC. Its protein product is CAQRQGLALNEQFF.

This clone was picked up a small number of times. DNA for the CDR3: TGTGCCAGCAGCCATTTAGCGGAGGAGCCCCAGCATTTT. Amino acids: CASSHLAEEPQHF. The V call is TRBV3-1 (or the pseudogene TRBV3-2), the J call TRBJ1-5, with D unresolved. CDR3 length: 13 residues. V lost 3 bases and J lost 8, with 11 bases in between. Germline CDR1 is LGHDT and CDR2 is YNNKEL (reference sequence).

This clone is a singleton in its sample. Likely a read error: the CDR3 ends without its conserved phenylalanine or tryptophan. The limits of the CDR3 on the DNA are not certain, so only TCRdb's listed CDR3 is given. The CDR3 spells CASSQAVNPSMAGEGAV. The chain uses TRBV3-1 (or the pseudogene TRBV3-2) and TRBJ1-2; the tabulated D call, TRBD1, remains unverified against the DNA. The CDR3 is 17 amino acids in total, end residues counted. Germline V lookup: CDR1 LGHDT, CDR2 YNNKEL (reference sequence).

The chain employs TRBV27 and TRBJ2-7; TRBD1 aligns across 9 bases. This CDR3 spans 15 amino acids. In germline, CDR1 is MNHEY, CDR2 SMNVEV (reference sequence). The junction had 10 bases not matched to a gene; V was cut back by 5 bases and J by 5 bases. The DNA for the CDR3 is TGTGCCAGCAGTCCCATCCGGGACAGGGATGACGAGCAGTACTTC. It yields the protein CASSPIRDRDDEQYF.

CDR3 amino acids: CASSPTGADTEAFF. Here the CDR3 DNA reads TGTGCCAGCTCACCAACGGGGGCGGACACTGAAGCTTTCTTT. The chain carries TRBV18 and TRBJ1-1; weak D call: TRBD1 (6 bases). Germline-derived CDR1 and CDR2 are KGHSH and LQKENI. The CDR3 extends over 14 amino acids. Trimming pared 2 bases from V and 3 bases from J, leaving 10 bases between.

This sequence joins TRBV4-1 and TRBJ2-3; D gene ambiguous. CDR3 length: 16 residues. V lost 0 bases, J lost 0 bases, and 10 bases lay in between. Germline CDR1 MGHRA, CDR2 YSYEKL. CDR3 amino acids: CASSQDKWSSTDTQYF. The CDR3 nucleotides are TGCGCCAGCAGCCAAGATAAGTGGTCTAGCACAGATACGCAGTATTTT.